This is a list of T cell receptor beta chains from one sample in a study of PD-1 blockade in mismatch repair-deficient tumors. Method: immunoSEQ multiplex PCR; TCRdb's copy keeps in-frame clones and lacks some. The sample lists some 84,000 clones; approximately 81% were seen once. The sequences come from peripheral blood, collected 12 weeks after starting pembrolizumab. These receptors all come from an adult with mismatch repair-deficient cancer. CDR3s include the opening cysteine and the closing phenylalanine or tryptophan. A D gene is named only where the DNA matches it firmly. Clone size, where shown, is once, few, many, or a class for clones that have expanded.

V gene	clone size	D gene	J gene	CDR3 protein	CDR3 DNA
TRBV11-2	-	-	TRBJ2-7	CASSLGVEQYF	TGTGCCAGCAGCTTAGGGGTCGAGCAGTACTTC
TRBV13	-	-	TRBJ2-1	CASSSLDGVVGEQFF	TGTGCCAGCAGCTCACTAGACGGAGTTGTGGGTGAGCAGTTCTTC
TRBV10-3	-	TRBD1	TRBJ1-1	CATAGTGANTEAFF	TGTGCCACAGCCGGGACAGGGGCGAACACTGAAGCTTTCTTT
TRBV6-4	-	-	TRBJ1-5	CASSDSRVWPQHF	TGTGCCAGCAGTGACTCAAGGGTATGGCCCCAGCATTTT
TRBV2	-	TRBD1	TRBJ1-2	CASPTGVGSYGYTF	TGTGCCAGCCCGACAGGGGTTGGGAGCTATGGCTACACCTTC
TRBV4-2	many	-	TRBJ2-7	CASSQTIGPGEQYF	TGTGCCAGCAGCCAGACTATCGGTCCGGGGGAGCAGTACTTC
TRBV5-6	few	-	TRBJ1-5	CASSPQGVNQPQHF	TGTGCCAGCAGCCCTCAGGGAGTAAATCAGCCCCAGCATTTT
TRBV30	-	-	TRBJ2-5	CAWSAGLQETQYF	TGTGCCTGGAGCGCAGGACTCCAAGAGACCCAGTACTTC
TRBV9	-	-	TRBJ2-1	CASSATLRVASNEQFF	TGTGCCAGCAGCGCAACTTTGAGGGTAGCGAGCAATGAGCAGTTCTTC
TRBV27	-	TRBD1	TRBJ1-5	CASSLGTGYDQPQHF	TGTGCCAGCAGTTTAGGGACAGGGTACGATCAGCCCCAGCATTTT
TRBV25-1	once	-	TRBJ2-7	CASSLGPTYEQYF	TGTGCCAGCAGTTTGGGACCGACCTACGAGCAGTACTTC
TRBV29-1	-	-	TRBJ1-1	CSVEDDRMNTEAFF	TGCAGCGTTGAAGATGACAGGATGAACACTGAAGCTTTCTTT
TRBV2	-	TRBD2	TRBJ2-2	CATSARTSKSGELFF	TGTGCCACTTCGGCCCGGACTAGTAAATCCGGGGAGCTGTTTTTT
TRBV4-2	medium-sized	-	TRBJ2-5	CASSPPGAAGETQYF	TGTGCCAGCAGCCCTCCAGGAGCAGCAGGAGAGACCCAGTACTTC
TRBV11-2	-	-	TRBJ1-1	CASSFTGRGGEAFF	TGTGCCAGCAGTTTTACAGGGCGGGGCGGTGAAGCTTTCTTT
TRBV2	-	-	TRBJ2-3	CASRLGLTDTQYF	TGTGCCAGCCGACTAGGTCTCACAGATACGCAGTATTTT